This record looks at one T cell receptor (beta chain) sequence and its context. No antigen is known for it. The input lacks base qualities; no much larger clone sits a single base away. CDR3 length: 16 amino acids, cysteine to phenylalanine. Only CDR3 DNA remains: 48 bases, in frame from the first base. Trimming leaves V shorter by 2 bases and J shorter by 3 bases, with the junction holding 7 bases beyond the gene matches. The sample belongs to a study of human T cells and chemical hapten exposure (dated by TCRdb to 2020 to 2022). Study-wide context: For sensitization, 2% DPC in acetone was applied to a roughly 2 cm by roughly 2 cm area of upper inner arm skin. Throughout the study period of approximately 23 weeks, patients also received therapeutic DPC doses to the scalp every week. Patch tests used Finn chambers with 0.01% DPC on the upper back, scored after 6 days by International Contact Dermatitis Research Group standards. Most of the patients in the cohort were female, and the cohort covered alopecia areata with under or over 50% scalp involvement, alopecia totalis and alopecia universalis. Libraries were pooled for sequencing, and per-sample TCR yields varied mainly because of small differences in library volumes within the pool. In alopecia patients, the study followed how the peripheral blood TCR repertoire changed in vivo over primary and secondary sensitization to diphenylcyclopropenone (DPC), a hapten. Patient blood was sampled pre-sensitization (week 0) and at 2, 6 and about 24 weeks after DPC sensitization. For TCR sequencing, blood came from twenty-nine alopecia patients at anywhere from one to four time points (pre-sensitization, 2, 6 and 24 weeks).

The library came from RACE. Sequencer: NextSeq 500. Library preparation attached unique molecular identifiers to individual cDNA molecules for quantitative, reproducible TCR counting. Both TCR alpha and TCR beta chains were sequenced from each blood RNA sample. In the source study's methods: Samples had a median of approximately 93,000 TCRs, with a range from roughly 23,224 to 700,000. The Decombinator software suite was used to annotate the V, J and CDR3 of the TCR reads. Every sample was subsampled to the same number of TCRs (28,000) for the PS versus PT1 abundance plots. TCRs were defined as expanded if absent before sensitization and observed at least eight times at the 2-week time point. In-frame beta chains were kept once TCRdb had trimmed the public reads at Q25 with fastp and called clones with MiXCR. Each entry merges the rows of one CDR3 protein and shows their most common DNA and genes. TCRdb, not the authors, supplied the V and J calls. This sample lists about 80,000 distinct CDR3 sequences; around 15% were detected once. The ten largest clones represent about 4.6% of the sample.

The intended sense of this specimen's time point label: pre-sensitization, week 0. The treatment or condition label here, explained by the study, means: therapeutic diphenylcyclopropenone sensitization with weekly scalp DPC. Blood at each patch-test visit was drawn before the patch test was applied. Eligible patients were aged 18 to 70, diagnosed with alopecia, deemed suitable for DPC therapy, and excluded if pregnant. Total RNA was isolated from unfractionated whole blood collected in Tempus Blood RNA tubes. The paper as a whole reports these results and caveats: After repeated subsampling, changes were observed in the strength of the expansion versus patch-test correlation and in the threshold at which the correlation became significant. Compared with pre-sensitization or healthy control sets, expanded TCRs formed significantly more large CDR3 similarity clusters, which is consistent with antigen-driven responses. No change with DPC sensitization was found in the number of TCRs above 1 in 1000 frequency, and no evidence of global repertoire structure alterations was found. The number of PT1 expanded TCRs positively correlated with patch test score, significant at thresholds 8, 16 and 32 but not 4. Alopecia, a presumed autoimmune disease, was present in all patients, so the immune response of the patients might differ from that of healthy individuals.

Sequencing was performed on whole blood, taken in connection with sensitization to the hapten diphenylcyclopropenone (DPC). The V gene is TRBV12-3 or TRBV12-4 and the J gene is TRBJ2-3, with 8 bases in between that match TRBD2. The TCR originated in a woman between 45 and 60 years old with alopecia areata. Some clones in this sample may be carry-over from other donors' samples. The CDR3 reads CASSLRQGTRTDTQYF. Read as DNA, the sequence is TGTGCCAGCAGTTTAAGGCAAGGGACTAGGACAGATACGCAGTATTTT.